This T cell receptor beta chain was found in a study of T cells in Graves' hyperthyroidism and ophthalmopathy. Study results and caveats: Blood held most thyroid clonotypes expanded above 0.001 frequency.

These patients, aged 18 to 65, had recently diagnosed hyperthyroidism lasting under 2 months. For the diagnoses, clinical symptoms, serum thyroxine and TRAb, thyroid ultrasound and orbital computed tomography were used. V was clipped by 5 bases and J by 4 bases; unmatched bases: 4. The CDR3 spans 15 residues. The germline V gene encodes CDR1 LGHNT and CDR2 FRNRAP. This clonotype was seen ten or more times. What it binds is unknown. Amplification targeted TCR beta CDR3 regions from RNA transcripts. The study used the HTBI primer set for a first-round RT-PCR of the TCR CDR3. TCRdb analysed the multiplex PCR reads with MiXCR anew, one entry per CDR3 protein. The data hold roughly 720,000 distinct CDR3 sequences, with 15% to 20% observed a single time.

Input material: blood. The clonotype comes from a man in his fifties or sixties with Graves' hyperthyroidism. V gene TRBV12-5 combines with J gene TRBJ2-1; 11 positions agree with TRBD1. CDR3 bases: TGTGCTAGTGGTCAGGGACAGGGGGGGTACAATGAGCAGTTCTTC. Protein: CASGQGQGGYNEQFF.